Shown below are 3 T cell receptor beta chains from a single sample sequenced in a study of blood T cell repertoires in COVID-19. Profiling relied on immunoSEQ multiplex PCR, and the TCRdb table lists in-frame clones only, not all of them. The sample yields under 200,000 clones, roughly 84% seen once. Input material: peripheral blood. These receptors came from a woman of 80 years or more with acute or convalescent COVID-19.

The chain joins TRBV11-2 to TRBJ2-5; 7 nucleotides line up with TRBD1. CDR1 and CDR2 (germline): SGHAT, FQNNGV. The CDR3 is made up of 13 amino acids. The J segment lost 11 bases and the V segment lost 3 bases, leaving 9 bases of the junction unmatched. CDR3 protein: CASSFSDDRVQYF. As DNA, the CDR3 is TGTGCCAGCAGCTTTAGTGACGACAGGGTTCAGTACTTC.

The V gene is TRBV24-1, the J gene TRBJ2-3; D is unresolved. Germline CDR1 reads KGHDR; CDR2 reads SFDVKD. V lost 4 bases and J lost 5, with 9 bases in between. This CDR3 has 13 amino acids. The CDR3 loop is CATSDPHVDTQYF. The CDR3 DNA follows: TGTGCCACCAGTGACCCACATGTAGATACGCAGTATTTT.

The chain links TRBV5-4 to TRBJ1-1, with 8 bases lining up with TRBD1. The CDR3 is 15 residues long. Germline trimming cut 3 bases from V and 2 bases from J; bases unmatched to any gene: 6. Per the germline V gene, CDR1 is SGHNT and CDR2 is YYREEE (reference sequence). The chain's CDR3 is CASSSGQATNTEAFF. Written as DNA, the CDR3 is TGTGCCAGCAGCTCGGGACAGGCCACAAACACTGAAGCTTTCTTT.